The TCR beta chain under discussion was sequenced for a study of early T cells in non-severe SARS-CoV-2 infection. Overall study context: Sequencing of unsorted whole blood was done on bulk RNA, leaving chains unpaired. The study, taken as a whole, reports: In VDJdb matching, anti-spike CD8 responses were favored while private and CD4 specificities went missing.

A note on this clonotype: The antigen is undetermined.

Individual cDNA molecules were tagged with unique molecular identifiers, the study reported. MiXCR, applied by TCRdb to the 5' RACE reads, yields one record per CDR3 protein. This table has about 62,000 distinct CDR3 sequences, less than 10% appearing once. The sequence derives from an adult who was a healthcare worker with PCR-confirmed SARS-CoV-2 infection or an uninfected control (not recorded which). Sequencing was carried out using whole blood.

DNA for the CDR3: TGTGCCAGCAGCTCCTTTACGGACAGCAGGAACACCATATATTTT. It yields the protein CASSSFTDSRNTIYF. The gene calls are TRBV11-2 and TRBJ1-3; TRBD1 is a possible D gene (6 bases). CDR1 is SGHAT and CDR2 is FQNNGV in the germline V gene. The CDR3 length is 15 residues. Trimming pared 4 bases from V and 7 bases from J, leaving 17 bases between. The complete variable domain, with remaining parts taken from reference TRBV11-2 and TRBJ1-3, reads EAGVAQSPRYKIIEKRQSVAFWCNPISGHATLYWYQQILGQGPKLLIQFQNNGVVDDSQLPKDRFSAERLKGVDSTLKIQPAKLEDSAVYLCASSSFTDSRNTIYFGEGSWLTVV.